These 26 T cell receptor beta chains came from one sample sequenced in a study of blood T cell repertoires in COVID-19. Method: immunoSEQ multiplex PCR; TCRdb's copy keeps in-frame clones and lacks some. The sample yields a few hundred thousand clones, 70% to 90% seen once. Material for sequencing was PBMCs or T cells enriched from blood (not recorded which). The origin of the receptors is a woman aged 45-60 years who had recovered from COVID-19.

V and J are TRBV2 and TRBJ2-2; 8 nucleotides align to TRBD1. Germline values: CDR1 SNHLY, CDR2 FYNNEI. With V trimmed by 6 bases and J by 6 bases, 6 bases remained unmatched. This CDR3 has 14 amino acids. The CDR3 loop reads CASRVIQGAGELFF. CDR3 nucleotides: TGTGCCAGCAGAGTTATACAGGGGGCCGGGGAGCTGTTTTTT.

V is TRBV7-3 and J is TRBJ1-6; possibly TRBD1 for D (6 bases). This CDR3 has 15 amino acids. The germline CDR1 and CDR2 sequences are SGHTA and FQGTGA. V lost 2 bases, J lost 7 bases, and 12 bases lay in between. The chain's CDR3 is CASSLDRTANSPLHF. The CDR3 DNA reads TGTGCCAGCAGCTTAGATCGGACAGCGAATTCACCCCTCCACTTT.

The gene calls are TRBV6-5 and TRBJ1-2, with TRBD1 matching 10 bases. The CDR3 sequence is 15 residues long. Germline V gene lookup returns CDR1 MNHEY and CDR2 SVGAGI. The trim removed 8 bases at V and 1 base at J, leaving 7 bases unmatched. The chain's CDR3 is CASETGGLGNYGYTF. CDR3 bases: TGTGCCAGCGAGACAGGGGGCTTGGGTAACTATGGCTACACCTTC.

V is TRBV19 and J is TRBJ2-7; weak D call: TRBD2 (6 bases). There are 13 residues in the CDR3. The V gene's germline CDR1 is LNHDA and CDR2 SQIVND (reference sequence). The ends were cut back, 10 bases at V and 3 bases at J, with 16 bases in the middle. CDR3 nucleotides: TGTGCCACCTCCACCGGGGGACTCTACGAGCAGTACTTC. This encodes CATSTGGLYEQYF.

This clone has just one count. CDR3 DNA sequence: TGCGCCAGCAGTCAATCACAAGCGGGAGGGCCTTGGTACGGTGAGCAGTTCTTC. It is translated as CASSQSQAGGPWYGEQFF. V gene TRBV23-1 combines with J gene TRBJ2-1; 10 bases fit TRBD2. TRBV23-1 is known as an ORF, though its function is uncertain. The junction had 14 bases not matched to a gene; V was cut back by 0 bases and J by 9 bases. The CDR3 contains 18 residues.

This clone was counted a single time. The chain employs TRBV29-1 and TRBJ1-2; D may be TRBD1 (6 bases). CDR3 size: 11 residues. CDR1 is SQVTM, CDR2 ANQGSEA, per germline. V was clipped by 7 bases and J by 2 bases, with 8 bases between them. This CDR3 is CSGGQNYGYTF. The CDR3 nucleotides read TGCAGCGGCGGACAGAACTATGGCTACACCTTC.

This chain links TRBV7-9 with TRBJ1-1; D is undetermined. Trimming took off 5 bases at V and 2 bases at J, with 15 bases between the two ends. CDR3 length equals 15 residues. Germline assignment: CDR1 SEHNR and CDR2 FQNEAQ (reference sequence). This CDR3 reads CASSRNAAGNTEAFF. CDR3 DNA: TGTGCCAGCAGCCGCAATGCGGCCGGCAACACTGAAGCTTTCTTT.

The chain couples TRBV5-4 to TRBJ2-7, with 14 bases that match TRBD2. After removal of 4 bases from V and 6 bases from J, the junction contained 6 bases not matched to a gene. The germline gives CDR1 SGHNT, CDR2 YYREEE (reference sequence). There are 15 residues in the CDR3. The CDR3 region is CASSPGTSGRGEQYF. Here the CDR3 DNA reads TGTGCCAGCAGCCCAGGGACTAGCGGGAGAGGCGAGCAGTACTTC.

The chain recombines TRBV6-5 with TRBJ1-6; 8 positions agree with TRBD1. The junction had 6 bases not matched to a gene; V was cut back by 0 bases and J by 8 bases. CDR1 is MNHEY and CDR2 is SVGAGI in the germline V gene. The CDR3 contains 16 residues. The CDR3: CASSYSTGTGYSPLHF. The CDR3 coding sequence is TGTGCCAGCAGTTACTCGACCGGGACAGGATATTCACCCCTCCACTTT.

V and J are TRBV25-1 and TRBJ2-7; a possible D gene is TRBD1 (6 bases). With 4 bases removed from V and 0 bases from J, the gap between germline ends came to 13 bases. This CDR3 has 15 amino acids. In germline, CDR1 is MGHDK, CDR2 SYGVNS. The CDR3 loop reads CASSATGLYSYEQYF. In DNA, the CDR3 is TGTGCCAGCAGTGCCACAGGGTTATACTCCTACGAGCAGTACTTC.

The chain joins TRBV5-1 to TRBJ2-7; 8 positions match TRBD2. CDR3 length equals 15 residues. The germline gives CDR1 SGHRS, CDR2 YFSETQ. J was trimmed by 3 bases and V by 4 bases; bases with no gene match: 9. The CDR3 spells CASSASGGAIYEQYF. The CDR3 bases are TGCGCCAGCAGCGCCTCCGGGGGGGCTATCTACGAGCAGTACTTC. The variable domain in full, with the rest retrieved from reference TRBV5-1 and TRBJ2-7, is KAGVTQTPRYLIKTRGQQVTLSCSPISGHRSVSWYQQTPGQGLQFLFEYFSETQRNKGNFPGRFSGRQFSNSRSEMNVSTLELGDSALYLCASSASGGAIYEQYFGPGTRLTVT.

The chain couples TRBV15 to TRBJ2-7; D unclear. Trimming stripped 6 bases from V and 0 bases from J, with 12 bases between. Germline CDR1 and CDR2: LNHNV and YYDKDF (reference sequence). CDR3 length: 14 amino acids. DNA for the CDR3: TGTGCCACCAGTTTTTCGACTGACTCCTACGAGCAGTACTTC. This translates into CATSFSTDSYEQYF.

The chain links TRBV12-3 or TRBV12-4 to TRBJ2-3; D is possibly TRBD2 (6 bases). The ends were cut back, 8 bases at V and 10 bases at J, with 16 bases in the middle. This CDR3 contains 12 residues. Here the CDR3 DNA reads TGTGCCAGCTCTTACCATGGGGAGGCGCAGTATTTT. Residues: CASSYHGEAQYF.

The chain couples TRBV9 to TRBJ1-1, with 8 nucleotides matching TRBD1. The CDR3 has 17 residues. V gave up 7 bases and J gave up 0 bases; unmatched junction bases: 14. CDR1 SGDLS and CDR2 YYNGEE come from the germline V gene. CDR3 loop: CASSEHGTGLMNTEAFF. The CDR3 DNA is TGTGCCAGCTCAGAGCACGGGACAGGTTTAATGAACACTGAAGCTTTCTTT.

This clone was recorded only once. CDR3 DNA: TGTGCCAGCAGTGAAGCAAACAGCGGGAGAGTGGTCAGTCAGTATTTT. Protein: CASSEANSGRVVSQYF. This rearrangement joins TRBV2 to TRBJ2-3, with 8 bases identical to TRBD2. With V trimmed by 0 bases and J by 12 bases, 14 bases remained unmatched. In germline, CDR1 is SNHLY, CDR2 FYNNEI. CDR3 size: 16 residues.

The sample holds one count of this clone. V gene TRBV5-1 combines with J gene TRBJ2-5; a weak D match, TRBD2 (5 bases). Germline V gene lookup returns CDR1 SGHRS and CDR2 YFSETQ. V was pared by 0 bases and J by 6 bases, with 9 bases between. This CDR3 is 13 amino acids long. Written as DNA, the CDR3 is TGCGCCAGCAGCTTGGATGGAGGAAAGACCCAGTACTTC. Translation gives CASSLDGGKTQYF.

J is TRBJ2-1 and V is TRBV6-5, with D uncertain. V was trimmed by 2 bases and J by 3 bases, leaving 11 bases between them. The CDR3 totals 15 residues. Per the germline V gene, CDR1 is MNHEY and CDR2 is SVGAGI. CDR3 loop: CASSYRRSLYNEQFF. The CDR3 DNA reads as TGTGCCAGCAGTTACCGGCGGTCGCTCTACAATGAGCAGTTCTTC.

The gene calls are TRBV21-1 and TRBJ1-5; the table's D call of TRBD1 was not tested on the DNA. TRBV21-1 is annotated as a pseudogene. This CDR3 is built from 16 residues. CDR3 nucleotide sequence: TGTGCCAGCAGCAAAGTAATAAAAGGGGGCGAGCAGCCCCAGCATTTT. Translating it yields CASSKVIKGGEQPQHF.

There are a few counts of this clone. The chain joins TRBV19 to TRBJ1-6; D gene unclear. Germline CDR1 is LNHDA and CDR2 is SQIVND (reference sequence). V was pared by 5 bases and J by 5 bases, with 4 bases between. This CDR3 comprises 12 residues. The CDR3 DNA is TGTGCCAGTAGTCCTAATAATTCACCCCTCCACTTT. It is translated as CASSPNNSPLHF. The variable domain in full, with the rest retrieved from reference TRBV19 and TRBJ1-6, is DGGITQSPKYLFRKEGQNVTLSCEQNLNHDAMYWYRQDPGQGLRLIYYSQIVNDFQKGDIAEGYSVSREKKESFPLTVTSAQKNPTAFYLCASSPNNSPLHFGNGTRLTVT.

The V call is TRBV9, the J call TRBJ2-3; TRBD1 matches 9 bases. The CDR3 consists of 16 residues. Looked up from germline, CDR1 is SGDLS and CDR2 is YYNGEE. The trim removed 2 bases at V and 2 bases at J, leaving 6 bases unmatched. The CDR3 loop is CASSVYRGLITDTQYF. In DNA, the CDR3 is TGTGCCAGCAGCGTCTACAGGGGGCTAATCACAGATACGCAGTATTTT.

The chain is built from TRBV7-3 and TRBJ1-2; 8 bases agree with TRBD1. The CDR3 loop spans 13 amino acids. Looked up from germline, CDR1 is SGHTA and CDR2 is FQGTGA. V lost 5 bases and J lost 7; bases outside the gene matches: 6. This chain's CDR3 is CASSPDRETGYTF. In DNA form, the CDR3 reads TGTGCCAGCAGCCCGGACAGGGAAACTGGCTACACCTTC.

The V and J genes are TRBV19 and TRBJ2-3, with D unclear. Trimming removed 5 bases at V and 4 bases at J, with 7 bases between. CDR1 LNHDA and CDR2 SQIVND come from the germline V gene (reference sequence). The length of the CDR3 is 12 residues. The chain's CDR3 is CASSGPPDTQYF. DNA of the CDR3: TGTGCCAGTAGTGGCCCGCCAGATACGCAGTATTTT.

This chain joins TRBV2 and TRBJ1-1; no clear D. This CDR3 contains 13 residues. Germline CDR1 SNHLY, CDR2 FYNNEI. V was trimmed by 1 base and J by 10 bases, leaving 13 bases between them. CDR3 region: CASSEELGKAAFF. In nucleotides, the CDR3 is TGTGCCAGCAGTGAAGAACTCGGGAAGGCAGCTTTCTTT.

This clone was observed a single time. This chain links TRBV19 with TRBJ2-3; D may be TRBD2 (6 bases). The CDR3 runs 14 residues. V dropped 5 bases and J dropped 0 bases, with 9 bases sitting between them. Looked up from germline, CDR1 is LNHDA and CDR2 is SQIVND (reference sequence). The CDR3 DNA sequence: TGTGCCAGTAGTTCAAGCGGGAGCACAGATACGCAGTATTTT. It is translated as CASSSSGSTDTQYF.

This clone was seen a handful of times. This same CDR3 is encoded by further DNA sequences in the sample. The chain carries TRBV29-1 and TRBJ1-2, with a weak D call TRBD1 (6 bases). Germline V gene data show CDR1 as SQVTM and CDR2 as ANQGSEA. CDR3 length: 12 residues. The V and J ends lost 6 bases and 2 bases respectively, with 10 bases between them. CDR3 sequence reads: CSVGGGNYGYTF. In DNA form, the CDR3 reads TGCAGCGTCGGGGGGGGCAACTATGGCTACACCTTC.

The chain combines TRBV3-1 (or the pseudogene TRBV3-2) with TRBJ2-3, with 9 nucleotides matching TRBD2. The length of the CDR3 is 18 residues. After removal of 4 bases from V and 3 bases from J, the junction contained 14 bases not matched to a gene. Germline loops: CDR1 LGHDT, CDR2 YNNKEL (reference sequence). The CDR3 spells CASSRRGSGRSRTDTQYF. The CDR3 region has the DNA TGTGCCAGCAGCCGGCGTGGAAGCGGGAGGAGTAGGACAGATACGCAGTATTTT.